Each of the 24 T cell receptor beta chains below was sequenced from the same sample in a study of T cells in Graves' hyperthyroidism and ophthalmopathy. What was amplified from RNA transcripts were TCR beta CDR3 regions. TCR CDR3 regions were first amplified by RT-PCR with HTBI primers. One entry per CDR3 protein, called by TCRdb with MiXCR from the multiplex PCR reads. The table records about 590,000 distinct CDR3 sequences, 14% of them present only once. The sample was blood. The receptors were gathered from a woman aged 18-29 years with Graves' ophthalmopathy.

This clonotype was seen many times. V gene TRBV30 combines with J gene TRBJ1-4; D gene ambiguous. CDR3 length: 13 residues. V was shortened by 0 bases and J by 5 bases, with 7 bases between the two germline ends. CDR1 and CDR2 from the germline V gene are GTSNPN and SVGIG (reference sequence). The CDR3 reads CAWSVPQNEKLFF. The CDR3 coding sequence is TGTGCCTGGAGTGTACCGCAGAATGAAAAACTGTTTTTT.

This clonotype has a handful of counts. The J gene is TRBJ1-2, the V gene TRBV19; D perhaps matches TRBD1 (6 bases). The V and J ends lost 6 bases and 5 bases respectively, with 16 bases between them. Germline-derived CDR1 and CDR2 are LNHDA and SQIVND (reference sequence). The CDR3 runs to 14 residues. The CDR3 loop is CASRTRDKAYGYTF. The CDR3 DNA sequence: TGTGCCAGTAGAACCCGGGACAAAGCTTATGGCTACACCTTC.

This clonotype has a handful of counts. The rearrangement uses TRBV6-1 and TRBJ1-4; D is uncertain. The CDR3 has 14 residues. Trimming stripped 7 bases from V and 1 base from J, with 10 bases between. Germline V gene data show CDR1 as MNHNS and CDR2 as SASEGT. This chain's CDR3 is CASTRLVTNEKLFF. CDR3 DNA: TGTGCCAGCACTCGACTGGTAACTAATGAAAAACTGTTTTTT.

This clonotype was counted only a few times. The chain employs TRBV6-6 and TRBJ1-1; D is perhaps TRBD1 (5 bases). Looked up from germline, CDR1 is MNHNY and CDR2 is SVGAGI (reference sequence). V shed 0 bases and J shed 1 base, with 9 bases lying between them. There are 15 residues in the CDR3. Written as DNA, the CDR3 is TGTGCCAGCAGTTACTCGCTAGGGGAGAACACTGAAGCTTTCTTT. Translation gives CASSYSLGENTEAFF.

This clonotype was detected a few times. The chain links TRBV4-2 to TRBJ2-3; 10 bases line up with TRBD2. Germline loops: CDR1 LGHNA, CDR2 YNFKEQ. Unmatched junction bases numbered 13, after V lost 2 bases and J lost 5 bases. This CDR3 is built from 18 residues. Written as DNA, the CDR3 is TGTGCCAGCAGCCAAACCACCTCTAGCGGGAGAGCAGGAGATACGCAGTATTTT. It codes for CASSQTTSSGRAGDTQYF.

This chain uses TRBV2 with TRBJ2-7; D is ambiguous. Per the germline V gene, CDR1 is SNHLY and CDR2 is FYNNEI. V was clipped by 7 bases and J by 2 bases, with 12 bases between them. This CDR3 spans 13 amino acids. CDR3 DNA sequence: TGTGCCAGCACCCCCTTAGCTGCCTACGAGCAGTACTTC. This encodes CASTPLAAYEQYF.

This clonotype was counted at least ten times. The chain combines TRBV20-1 with TRBJ2-3; TRBD2 agrees at 10 bases. V shed 3 bases and J 3 bases; nucleotides not matched to a gene: 3. Germline CDR1 DFQATT, CDR2 SNEGSKA (reference sequence). There are 14 residues in the CDR3. As DNA, the CDR3 is TGCAGTGCTAGTGAGCGGGGGGGGACAGATACGCAGTATTTT. This gives the protein CSASERGGTDTQYF.

The J gene is TRBJ1-3, the V gene TRBV3-1; no definite D call. Trimming shortened V by 0 bases and J by 0 bases, and 6 bases separated the two germline ends. This CDR3 is built from 15 residues. From germline, CDR1 is LGHDT and CDR2 YNNKEL (reference sequence). CDR3 region: CASSQDQVSGNTIYF. The CDR3, as DNA: TGTGCCAGCAGCCAAGATCAAGTCTCTGGAAACACCATATATTTT.

This clonotype was detected ten times or more. The chain carries TRBV9 and TRBJ1-1, with a tentative D call TRBD1 (6 bases). The CDR3 loop spans 15 amino acids. Germline loops: CDR1 SGDLS, CDR2 YYNGEE. Trimming took 0 bases from V and 3 from J, leaving 12 bases between them. The CDR3 protein is CASSVGGGAHTEAFF. CDR3 sequence (DNA): TGTGCCAGCAGCGTAGGGGGGGGGGCCCACACTGAAGCTTTCTTT.

This clonotype has just a few counts. V and J are TRBV6-5 and TRBJ2-3, with D perhaps matching TRBD2 (5 bases). Trimming left V 10 bases short and J 5 bases short, with 22 bases between. Germline V gene data show CDR1 as MNHEY and CDR2 as SVGAGI. The CDR3 has 15 amino acids. The CDR3 sequence is CATQLRGRGLDTQYF. The CDR3 DNA reads as TGTGCCACCCAGTTACGTGGGAGAGGCTTAGATACGCAGTATTTT.

This clonotype showed up just a few times. The chain employs TRBV20-1 and TRBJ2-7; 10 nucleotides line up with TRBD2. The CDR3 loop spans 14 amino acids. Germline V gene lookup returns CDR1 DFQATT and CDR2 SNEGSKA (reference sequence). Trimming took 1 base from V and 3 from J; bases not matched to a gene: 3. CDR3 residues: CSARASSGGYEQYF. CDR3 bases: TGCAGTGCTAGAGCATCTAGCGGGGGCTACGAGCAGTACTTC.

In this sample, this clonotype turned up many times. The chain is built from TRBV27 and TRBJ1-5; 11 nucleotides line up with TRBD1. Germline trimming cut 5 bases from V and 9 bases from J; bases unmatched to any gene: 15. The CDR3 totals 17 residues. Germline lookup yields CDR1 MNHEY and CDR2 SMNVEV (reference sequence). This chain's CDR3 is CASSPGQGADHQPPQHF. The DNA for the CDR3 is TGTGCCAGCAGTCCAGGACAGGGGGCCGATCATCAGCCGCCCCAGCATTTT.

The sample holds many counts of this clonotype. This chain joins TRBV2 and TRBJ1-5; TRBD1 aligns across 8 bases. V gave up 5 bases and J gave up 5 bases; unmatched junction bases: 5. The CDR3 loop spans 14 amino acids. The germline V gene has CDR1 SNHLY and CDR2 FYNNEI. CDR3 loop: CASSYPGGDQPQHF. In DNA, the CDR3 is TGTGCCAGCAGTTATCCAGGGGGCGATCAGCCCCAGCATTTT. Combining the CDR3 with reference TRBV2 and TRBJ1-5 gives the whole variable domain EPEVTQTPSHQVTQMGQEVILRCVPISNHLYFYWYRQILGQKVEFLVSFYNNEISEKSEIFDDQFSVERPDGSNFTLKIRSTKLEDSAMYFCASSYPGGDQPQHFGDGTRLSIL.

The table lists this clonotype with many counts. This chain links TRBV2 with TRBJ1-2, with D unclear. CDR3 length equals 14 residues. CDR1 SNHLY and CDR2 FYNNEI come from the germline V gene. Trimming left V 8 bases short and J 2 bases short, with 15 bases between. This CDR3 reads CASWVESWNYGYTF. As DNA, the CDR3 is TGTGCCAGCTGGGTTGAAAGCTGGAACTATGGCTACACCTTC.

V usage is TRBV20-1 and J usage is TRBJ1-2, with D possibly being TRBD1 (6 bases). The CDR3 is 14 residues long. V lost 2 bases and J lost 2, with 12 bases in between. Germline V gene sequence: CDR1 DFQATT, CDR2 SNEGSKA (reference sequence). CDR3 sequence: CSARQGWANYGYTF. The CDR3 nucleotides read TGCAGTGCTAGACAGGGGTGGGCCAACTATGGCTACACCTTC.

As to this clonotype: A much larger clone sits a single nucleotide away, making a read error possible. This CDR3 fails to terminate in the conserved phenylalanine or tryptophan, so it likely reflects a read error. The J gene is TRBJ2-1, the V gene TRBV6-1, with D tentatively TRBD2 (6 bases). V shed 8 bases and J shed 7 bases, with 18 bases lying between them. Germline-derived CDR1 and CDR2 are MNHNS and SASEGT. The CDR3 is 14 amino acids. CDR3 loop: CASQGRREGNEQFL. As DNA, the CDR3 is TGTGCCAGCCAAGGGAGGAGAGAGGGTAATGAGCAGTTCCTC.

The V call is TRBV10-3, the J call TRBJ1-4, with 7 bases that match TRBD1. In germline, CDR1 is ENHRY, CDR2 SYGVKD. The V segment lost 6 bases and the J segment 4 bases; nucleotides outside the gene matches: 5. The CDR3 consists of 14 residues. CDR3 residues: CAISEGGGNEKLFF. The CDR3 bases are TGTGCCATCAGCGAAGGGGGCGGTAATGAAAAACTGTTTTTT.

This clonotype has just a few counts. CDR3 region: CASSQGDWYGGNTIYF. CDR3 in DNA: TGTGCCAGCAGCCAAGGAGATTGGTATGGAGGAAACACCATATATTTT. The chain has TRBV14 and TRBJ1-3; D is unclear. CDR1 is SGHDN, CDR2 FVKESK, per germline. V was trimmed by 1 base and J by 4 bases, leaving 14 bases between them. This CDR3 has 16 amino acids. Variable domain in full (rest from reference TRBV14 and TRBJ1-3): EAGVTQFPSHSVIEKGQTVTLRCDPISGHDNLYWYRRVMGKEIKFLLHFVKESKQDESGMPNNRFLAERTGGTYSTLKVQPAELEDSGVYFCASSQGDWYGGNTIYFGEGSWLTVV.

The chain links TRBV10-3 to TRBJ2-4; D gene ambiguous. V lost 8 bases to trimming and J lost 5 bases, with 4 bases between them. Germline loops: CDR1 ENHRY, CDR2 SYGVKD. This CDR3 is built from 10 residues. CDR3 sequence: CAIGENIQYF. In DNA form, the CDR3 reads TGTGCCATCGGAGAAAACATTCAGTACTTC.

This clonotype was seen repeatedly, ten times or more. The V and J genes are TRBV6-1 and TRBJ1-1; D gene ambiguous. Between the trimmed V and J ends, which lost 4 bases and 5 bases, there was a span of 8 bases. Germline V lookup: CDR1 MNHNS, CDR2 SASEGT. The CDR3 has 12 residues. The CDR3 nucleotides read TGTGCCAGCAGTGCCAGTGGGACTGAAGCTTTCTTT. It codes for CASSASGTEAFF.

This clonotype was seen many times. The rearrangement uses TRBV13 and TRBJ2-7, with TRBD2 identical over 7 bases. Trimming removed 2 bases from V and 5 bases from J; junction bases left unmatched: 3. CDR1 and CDR2 from the germline V gene are PRHDT and FYEKMQ (reference sequence). The CDR3 sequence is 13 residues long. For the CDR3, the DNA is TGTGCCAGCAGCTTACGGGGGAGGGACGAGCAGTACTTC. This translates into CASSLRGRDEQYF.

This clonotype occurred many times. The V and J genes are TRBV2 and TRBJ2-5; the match to TRBD2 covers 8 bases. CDR1 and CDR2 from the germline V gene are SNHLY and FYNNEI. The trim removed 0 bases at V and 4 bases at J, leaving 13 bases unmatched. The CDR3 covers 18 residues. In DNA, the CDR3 is TGTGCCAGCAGTGAAGCGACAGCGAGACTAGCGACCCCAGAGACCCAGTACTTC. Protein: CASSEATARLATPETQYF.

This clonotype came up many times. The V gene is TRBV20-1, the J gene TRBJ1-6; possible D gene TRBD1, 5 bases. The length of the CDR3 is 14 residues. Trimming took 0 bases from V and 10 from J, leaving 13 bases between them. Germline V CDR1 and CDR2: DFQATT, SNEGSKA (reference sequence). This CDR3 reads CSARESRDLSPLHF. The DNA of the CDR3 is TGCAGTGCTAGAGAGTCCAGGGACTTATCACCCCTCCACTTT.

This clonotype was detected many times. The chain uses TRBV7-3 and TRBJ2-3; TRBD1 is a possible D gene (6 bases). Per the germline V gene, CDR1 is SGHTA and CDR2 is FQGTGA. The germline V and J ends were trimmed by 0 bases and 5 bases, with 12 bases remaining between them. The CDR3 sequence is 15 residues long. The CDR3 DNA follows: TGTGCCAGCAGCTTAACGCTATCGACAGGAGATACGCAGTATTTT. It specifies CASSLTLSTGDTQYF.